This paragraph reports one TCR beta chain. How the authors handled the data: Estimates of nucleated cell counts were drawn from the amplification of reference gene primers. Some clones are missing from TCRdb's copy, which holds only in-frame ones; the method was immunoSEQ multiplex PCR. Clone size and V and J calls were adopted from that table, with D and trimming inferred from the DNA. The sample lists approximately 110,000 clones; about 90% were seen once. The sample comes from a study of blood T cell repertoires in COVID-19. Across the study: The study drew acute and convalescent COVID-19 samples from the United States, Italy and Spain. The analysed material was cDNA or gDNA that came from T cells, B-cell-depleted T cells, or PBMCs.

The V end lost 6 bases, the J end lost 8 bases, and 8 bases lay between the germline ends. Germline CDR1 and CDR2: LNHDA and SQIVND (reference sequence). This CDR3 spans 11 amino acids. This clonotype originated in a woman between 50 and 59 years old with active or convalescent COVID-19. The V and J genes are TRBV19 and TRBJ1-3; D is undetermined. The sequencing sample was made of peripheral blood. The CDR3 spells CASSGWHTIYF. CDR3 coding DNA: TGTGCCAGTAGCGGGTGGCACACCATATATTTT.